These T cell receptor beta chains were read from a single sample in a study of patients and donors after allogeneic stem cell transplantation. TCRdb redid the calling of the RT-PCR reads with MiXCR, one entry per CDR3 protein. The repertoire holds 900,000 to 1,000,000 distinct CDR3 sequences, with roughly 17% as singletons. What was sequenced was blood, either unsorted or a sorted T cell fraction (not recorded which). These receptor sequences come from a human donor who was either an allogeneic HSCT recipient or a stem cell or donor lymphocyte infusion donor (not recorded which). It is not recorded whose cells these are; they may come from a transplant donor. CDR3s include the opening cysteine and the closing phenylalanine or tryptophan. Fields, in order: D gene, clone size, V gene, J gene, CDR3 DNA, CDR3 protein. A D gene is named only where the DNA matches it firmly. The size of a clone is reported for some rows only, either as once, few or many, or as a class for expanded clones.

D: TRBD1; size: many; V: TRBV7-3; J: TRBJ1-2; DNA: TGTGCCAGCAGCCTAGGGGAAAGGGACAGCTATGGCTACACCTTC; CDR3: CASSLGERDSYGYTF
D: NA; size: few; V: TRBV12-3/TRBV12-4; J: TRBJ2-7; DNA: TGTGCCAGCAGTTTAGATGATCCCGGCGTTGGGGAGCAGTACTTC; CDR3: CASSLDDPGVGEQYF
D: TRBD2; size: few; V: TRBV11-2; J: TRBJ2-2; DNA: TGTGCCAGCAGCTCGCTAGCGGGACCGACCGGGGAGCTGTTTTTT; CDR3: CASSSLAGPTGELFF
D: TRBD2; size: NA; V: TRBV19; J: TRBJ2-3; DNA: TGTGCCAGCGCCCTCCAGGGACTAAACACAGATACGCAGTATTTT; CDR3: CASALQGLNTDTQYF
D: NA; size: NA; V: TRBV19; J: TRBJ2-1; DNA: TGTGCCAGTAGTATAGGGCCAATTAATGAGCAGTTCTTC; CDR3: CASSIGPINEQFF
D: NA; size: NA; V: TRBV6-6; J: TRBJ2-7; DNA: TGTGCCAGCAGTTACTCGAACGACGAGCAGTACTTC; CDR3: CASSYSNDEQYF
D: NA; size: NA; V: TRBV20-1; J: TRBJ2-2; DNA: TGCAGTGCTAGCGATGGGGCCACCGGGGAGCTGTTTTTT; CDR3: CSASDGATGELFF
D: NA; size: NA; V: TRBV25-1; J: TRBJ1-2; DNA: TGTGCCAGCAGTGAAGAAAAAGGGGCGGGAAGCTATGGCTACACCTTC; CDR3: CASSEEKGAGSYGYTF
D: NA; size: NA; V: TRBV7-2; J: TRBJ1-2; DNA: TGTGCCAGCAGCTATGGGGCGCATGGCTACACCTTC; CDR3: CASSYGAHGYTF
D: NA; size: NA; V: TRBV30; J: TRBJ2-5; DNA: TGTGCCTGGAGTCGGTCGACGCAAGAGACCCAGTACTTC; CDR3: CAWSRSTQETQYF
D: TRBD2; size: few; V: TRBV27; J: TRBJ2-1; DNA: TGTGCCAGCAGTTTCCTAACTAGCGGGGCTTACAATGAGCAGTTCTTC; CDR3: CASSFLTSGAYNEQFF
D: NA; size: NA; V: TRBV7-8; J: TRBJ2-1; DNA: TGTGCCAGCAGCCTAGAGGAGGGCCCTTACCATGAGCAGTTCTTC; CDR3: CASSLEEGPYHEQFF
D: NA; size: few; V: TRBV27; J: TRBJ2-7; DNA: TGTGCCAGCAGTTTCCAACAGGGCTACGAGCAGTACTTC; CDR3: CASSFQQGYEQYF
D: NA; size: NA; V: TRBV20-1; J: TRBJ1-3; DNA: TGCAGTGCTAGAGATCGGACCGACGGAAACACCATATATTTT; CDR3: CSARDRTDGNTIYF
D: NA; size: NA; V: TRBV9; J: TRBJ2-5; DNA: TGTGCCAGCAGCGTAGACGGTAGGCACCAAGAGACCCAGTACTTC; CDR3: CASSVDGRHQETQYF
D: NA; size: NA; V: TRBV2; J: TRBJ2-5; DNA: TGTGCCAGCAGTGAAGCATGGTCAGGGGATGAAGAGACCCAGTACTTC; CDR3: CASSEAWSGDEETQYF
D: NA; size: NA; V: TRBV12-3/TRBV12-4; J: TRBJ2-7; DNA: TGTGCCAGCAGTTTAGACGCGGGGCAGTACTTC; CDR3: CASSLDAGQYF
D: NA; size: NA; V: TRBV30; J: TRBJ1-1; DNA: TGTGCCTGGGGCTTCAGGACTGAAGCTTTCTTT; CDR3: CAWGFRTEAFF
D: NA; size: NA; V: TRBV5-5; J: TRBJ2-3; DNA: TGTGCCAGCAGCCTAAACAGCCCGGCAGATACGCAGTATTTT; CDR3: CASSLNSPADTQYF
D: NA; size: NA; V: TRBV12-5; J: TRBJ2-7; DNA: TGTGCTAGTGGGCGAGGGGACTACGAGCAGTACTTC; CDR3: CASGRGDYEQYF
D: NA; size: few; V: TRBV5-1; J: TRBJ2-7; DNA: TGCGCCAGCAGCTTGGGCGGAACAGGGAGGAACTACGAGCAGTACTTC; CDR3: CASSLGGTGRNYEQYF
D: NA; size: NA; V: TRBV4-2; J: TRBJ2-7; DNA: TGTGCCAGCAGCCAAGAATCCTCAGATAACTACGAGCAGTACTTC; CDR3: CASSQESSDNYEQYF
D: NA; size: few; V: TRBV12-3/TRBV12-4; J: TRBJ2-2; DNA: TGTGCCAGCAGTTTAGAAGCGTGGACCGGGGAGCTGTTTTTT; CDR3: CASSLEAWTGELFF